This T cell receptor beta chain was sequenced during a study of identical twins. General observations from the study: Models underpredicted monozygotic twin sharing of out-of-frame TCR alpha. Within beta out-of-frame sequences, the excess sharing observed between twins was weaker. Alpha sequences that were out-of-frame and twin-shared showed an excess of low generation probability.

This clonotype was picked up a small number of times. Its antigen remains unknown. Germline V lookup: CDR1 MNHEY, CDR2 SVGEGT. V gave up 5 bases and J gave up 4 bases; unmatched junction bases: 5. CDR3 length: 14 amino acids. From the 5' RACE reads, TCRdb called clonotypes with MiXCR, one entry per CDR3 protein. Seen here are fewer than 650,000 distinct CDR3 sequences, about 7% observed once, and the top ten hold 1.6%. A further study also used this sample, focusing on yellow fever vaccine responses in identical twins.

V is TRBV6-2 or TRBV6-3 and J is TRBJ2-3, with 8 positions matching TRBD1. Material: PBMCs. The source of this sequence is a woman aged 18-29 years in good health. CDR3 sequence reads: CASSRDRRPDTQYF. The CDR3 nucleotides read TGTGCCAGCAGTAGGGACAGGCGCCCAGATACGCAGTATTTT.